One sample yielded the 32 T cell receptor beta chains listed below, sequenced in a study of shared T cell receptors in the human thymus. Assay used: immunoSEQ multiplex PCR; TCRdb lists only in-frame clones, some missing. The table has just under 550,000 clones, approximately 80% seen once. This sample also appeared in a second study, on human thymus T cells.

The sequenced sample was thymocytes. These TCRs come from a boy under two years old with a congenital heart defect.

The chain uses TRBV7-2 and TRBJ2-5, with a tentative D call TRBD1 (5 bases). The germline V gene encodes CDR1 SGHTA and CDR2 FQGNSA. The CDR3 has 15 amino acids. V gave up 1 base and J gave up 5 bases, with 14 bases separating them. CDR3 DNA: TGTGCCAGCAGCTTAGTCAGATGGGGCGCGGAGACCCAGTACTTC. Residues: CASSLVRWGAETQYF.

The chain recombines TRBV2 with TRBJ2-1, with 7 bases lining up with TRBD2. This CDR3 has 16 amino acids. CDR1 and CDR2 (germline): SNHLY, FYNNEI. With V trimmed by 6 bases and J by 2 bases, 10 bases remained unmatched. The DNA of the CDR3 is TGTGCCAGCAGGGAACTAGCGAAGGTTGCCTACAATGAGCAGTTCTTC. Translation: CASRELAKVAYNEQFF.

The chain joins TRBV12-5 to TRBJ2-7; D not certain. This CDR3 has 11 amino acids. V was shortened by 6 bases and J by 2 bases, with 5 bases between the two germline ends. Germline CDR1 reads LGHNT; CDR2 reads FRNRAP. The CDR3 nucleotides read TGTGCTAGTGGCCCCACCTACGAGCAGTACTTC. Translation gives CASGPTYEQYF.

This clone was seen only once. This rearrangement joins TRBV5-1 to TRBJ2-5; 11 nucleotides line up with TRBD1. This CDR3 region has 14 residues. Germline lookup yields CDR1 SGHRS and CDR2 YFSETQ. The ends lost 7 bases at V and 7 bases at J; junction bases unmatched: 9. In DNA, the CDR3 is TGCGCCAGCGGACCGGGACAGGGGGAAGGGACCCAGTACTTC. As protein: CASGPGQGEGTQYF.

This clone has only one observation. V and J are TRBV5-6 and TRBJ2-7, with D tentatively TRBD2 (5 bases). CDR1 SGHDT and CDR2 YYEEEE come from the germline V gene. Deletions cut 4 bases from V and 0 bases from J, with 14 bases between. The CDR3 covers 15 residues. CDR3 residues: CASSRTVGSSYEQYF. The CDR3 nucleotides are TGTGCCAGCAGCCGGACTGTGGGGAGCTCCTACGAGCAGTACTTC.

The chain couples TRBV7-2 to TRBJ2-1, with 8 bases aligning to TRBD2. The CDR3 covers 15 residues. Germline CDR1 SGHTA, CDR2 FQGNSA. The V and J ends lost 3 bases and 2 bases, in that order; junction bases with no gene match: 3. The CDR3 here is CASSFRTSTYNEQFF. The CDR3 DNA sequence: TGTGCCAGCAGCTTCCGGACTAGCACCTACAATGAGCAGTTCTTC.

This clone was seen a few times. The CDR3 region is CAWSAFGEAFF. The CDR3 DNA reads as TGTGCCTGGAGTGCCTTCGGGGAAGCTTTCTTT. This sequence joins TRBV30 and TRBJ1-1; D unresolved. Trimming took off 1 base at V and 8 bases at J, with 8 bases between the two ends. The germline CDR1 and CDR2 sequences are GTSNPN and SVGIG (reference sequence). This CDR3 is 11 amino acids long.

The V call is TRBV7-9, the J call TRBJ2-7; 8 bases fit TRBD2. V gave up 2 bases and J gave up 2 bases; unmatched junction bases: 8. Germline CDR1 reads SEHNR; CDR2 reads FQNEAQ (reference sequence). The CDR3 loop spans 16 amino acids. CDR3 coding DNA: TGTGCCAGCAGCTTATCCTCGGGAGGGCGGGCCTACGAGCAGTACTTC. The encoded protein is CASSLSSGGRAYEQYF.

V and J are TRBV9 and TRBJ2-2, with 12 bases fitting TRBD2. The CDR3 loop spans 21 amino acids. The V and J ends lost 0 bases and 0 bases, in that order; junction bases with no gene match: 12. Germline CDR1 reads SGDLS; CDR2 reads YYNGEE. The CDR3 DNA reads TGTGCCAGCAGCGTAGGGTCCAGAAAACTAGCGGGAGGCTCGAACACCGGGGAGCTGTTTTTT. Its protein product is CASSVGSRKLAGGSNTGELFF.

The rearrangement links TRBV19 to TRBJ2-3; tentative D call: TRBD2 (6 bases). V shed 10 bases and J shed 5 bases, with 19 bases lying between them. The germline gives CDR1 LNHDA, CDR2 SQIVND (reference sequence). The CDR3 covers 14 residues. The CDR3 coding sequence is TGTGCCACAGTGGGGGGTTGGGGCGAAGATACGCAGTATTTT. Encoded protein: CATVGGWGEDTQYF.

This chain connects TRBV30 to TRBJ2-1; D perhaps matches TRBD2 (6 bases). The V end lost 2 bases, the J end lost 8 bases, and 16 bases lay between the germline ends. CDR1 is GTSNPN, CDR2 SVGIG, per germline (reference sequence). The CDR3 loop spans 14 amino acids. In DNA form, the CDR3 reads TGTGCCTGGAGTCTGAGGGGAGGTACCGATGAGCAGTTCTTC. Encoded protein: CAWSLRGGTDEQFF. The whole variable domain, filled in from reference TRBV30 and TRBJ2-1, reads SQTIHQWPATLVQPVGSPLSLECTVEGTSNPNLYWYRQAAGRGLQLLFYSVGIGQISSEVPQNLSASRPQDRQFILSSKKLLLSDSGFYLCAWSLRGGTDEQFFGPGTRLTVL.

The chain carries TRBV7-2 and TRBJ2-3; D might be TRBD1 (6 bases). Germline CDR1 and CDR2: SGHTA and FQGNSA. The germline V and J ends were trimmed by 5 bases and 6 bases, with 6 bases remaining between them. The CDR3 loop spans 11 amino acids. CDR3 protein: CASSQGDTQYF. The DNA of the CDR3 is TGTGCCAGCAGCCAGGGGGATACGCAGTATTTT.

CDR3 protein: CASSITPGQGLAGEDTGELFF. CDR3 coding DNA: TGTGCCAGTAGTATAACACCGGGACAGGGACTAGCGGGAGAGGACACCGGGGAGCTGTTTTTT. The J gene is TRBJ2-2, the V gene TRBV19; the match to TRBD2 covers 14 bases. This CDR3 contains 21 residues. The V gene's germline CDR1 is LNHDA and CDR2 SQIVND (reference sequence). V gave up 2 bases and J gave up 3 bases; unmatched junction bases: 14.

The rearrangement links TRBV9 to TRBJ2-3; tentatively, D is TRBD1 (6 bases). The germline gives CDR1 SGDLS, CDR2 YYNGEE. This CDR3 region has 15 residues. Trimming cost V 1 base and J 3 bases, with 12 bases left between them. The CDR3 nucleotides are TGTGCCAGCAGCGTAAAGGTACAGGGAACAGATACGCAGTATTTT. Translation gives CASSVKVQGTDTQYF.

The chain recombines TRBV27 with TRBJ2-5, with TRBD2 matching over 9 bases. The V gene end was trimmed by 3 bases and the J gene end by 5 bases; junction bases not matched to a gene: 10. The germline V gene has CDR1 MNHEY and CDR2 SMNVEV (reference sequence). The CDR3 is 16 residues long. As DNA, the CDR3 is TGTGCCAGCAGTTTCGGGACTAGCCTTCAAAGGGAGACCCAGTACTTC. It codes for CASSFGTSLQRETQYF.

The chain joins TRBV2 to TRBJ2-7; maybe TRBD2 (7 bases). The germline V gene has CDR1 SNHLY and CDR2 FYNNEI. Trimming pared 7 bases from V and 6 bases from J, leaving 10 bases between. The CDR3 loop spans 11 amino acids. The CDR3 is CASTRGGEQYF. The CDR3 bases are TGTGCCAGCACAAGGGGGGGCGAGCAGTACTTC.

The chain combines TRBV5-6 with TRBJ2-5; D possibly corresponds to TRBD1 (6 bases). The J call may not be correct, given that the DNA end is closer to TRBJ2-7. The CDR3 runs to 14 residues. The V gene's germline CDR1 is SGHDT and CDR2 YYEEEE. The CDR3: CASRARTDPYEQYF. CDR3 coding DNA: TGTGCCAGCAGGGCGAGGACAGATCCCTACGAGCAGTACTTC.

This chain connects TRBV5-6 to TRBJ2-3; D gene uncertain. Germline CDR1 and CDR2: SGHDT and YYEEEE. CDR3 length: 13 amino acids. Trimming removed 6 bases from V and 3 bases from J, with 11 bases in between. Written as DNA, the CDR3 is TGTGCCAGCATCGAAGGAGTAACAGATACGCAGTATTTT. Translation gives CASIEGVTDTQYF.

The chain recombines TRBV12-5 with TRBJ1-1; tentative D call: TRBD1 (6 bases). Germline loops: CDR1 LGHNT, CDR2 FRNRAP. This CDR3 contains 12 residues. CDR3 nucleotides: TGTGCCCGGGGGGCGATGAACACTGAAGCTTTCTTT. Its translation: CARGAMNTEAFF.

The chain has TRBV27 and TRBJ2-2; 10 bases are shared with TRBD2. This CDR3 has 18 residues. Unmatched junction bases numbered 15, after V lost 6 bases and J lost 5 bases. The germline V gene encodes CDR1 MNHEY and CDR2 SMNVEV (reference sequence). The CDR3 loop is CASRQLGLASDLTGELFF. The DNA for the CDR3 is TGTGCCAGCAGACAATTGGGACTAGCGAGTGATCTAACCGGGGAGCTGTTTTTT.

The V gene is TRBV4-1, the J gene TRBJ2-3; TRBD2 aligns across 9 bases. Germline V gene lookup returns CDR1 MGHRA and CDR2 YSYEKL. With V trimmed by 4 bases and J by 3 bases, 23 bases remained unmatched. This CDR3 is 21 amino acids long. The CDR3 sequence: CASSRPRWPSGKRLTTDTQYF. The DNA for the CDR3 is TGCGCCAGCAGCCGCCCAAGGTGGCCTAGCGGGAAGAGGCTCACAACAGATACGCAGTATTTT.

This clone appeared a few times. The V gene is TRBV7-6, the J gene TRBJ1-1, with 11 bases aligning to TRBD1. Per germline, CDR1 SGHVS and CDR2 FNYEAQ. Trimming removed 5 bases from V and 4 bases from J; junction bases left unmatched: 21. The CDR3 runs 20 residues. CDR3 DNA: TGTGCCAGCAGCAAATACCCCACCCCTAGGACAGGGGGCCTCGGCACTGAAGCTTTCTTT. Encoded protein: CASSKYPTPRTGGLGTEAFF.

This clone was seen only a few times. The chain employs TRBV10-1 and TRBJ2-7, with unresolved D. V lost 0 bases and J lost 4, with 4 bases in between. The germline V gene encodes CDR1 WNHNN and CDR2 SYGVQD (reference sequence). The CDR3 extends over 12 amino acids. CDR3 amino acids: CASSESRYEQYF. The CDR3 nucleotides read TGCGCCAGCAGTGAGTCGCGGTACGAGCAGTACTTC.

The chain joins TRBV28 to TRBJ1-1; D might be TRBD1 (5 bases). CDR1 and CDR2 (germline): MDHEN, SYDVKM. V gave up 5 bases and J gave up 7 bases, with 14 bases separating them. This CDR3 comprises 13 residues. This CDR3 reads CASSIGQGDEAFF. DNA for the CDR3: TGTGCCAGCAGTATCGGACAAGGCGATGAAGCTTTCTTT.

The CDR3 DNA reads TGTGCCAGCAGTAAAACAGGGGGCTTCGCCAAAAACATTCAGTACTTC. Its translation: CASSKTGGFAKNIQYF. The chain links TRBV2 to TRBJ2-4, with 9 bases that match TRBD1. Germline V gene lookup returns CDR1 SNHLY and CDR2 FYNNEI. The CDR3 totals 16 residues. The V and J ends lost 5 bases and 1 base, in that order; junction bases with no gene match: 6.

The rearrangement links TRBV7-9 to TRBJ2-1, with 10 bases identical to TRBD2. The V segment lost 6 bases and the J segment 10 bases; nucleotides outside the gene matches: 21. Germline CDR1 is SEHNR and CDR2 is FQNEAQ (reference sequence). The CDR3 extends over 18 amino acids. The CDR3 nucleotides read TGTGCCAGCAGGGGGTTTCCTAGCGGGAGAAGGAGGCTGGGAGAGCAGTTCTTC. This codes for CASRGFPSGRRRLGEQFF.

The chain links TRBV28 to TRBJ2-3, with TRBD2 identical over 7 bases. Trimming took 4 bases from V and 1 from J; bases not matched to a gene: 5. This CDR3 is built from 15 residues. Germline V lookup: CDR1 MDHEN, CDR2 SYDVKM. The CDR3 nucleotides are TGTGCCAGCAGTTGGGGCGGGAGTGGCACAGATACGCAGTATTTT. It codes for CASSWGGSGTDTQYF.

The J gene is TRBJ2-2, the V gene TRBV5-1; 14 bases align to TRBD2. The CDR3 runs to 17 residues. The V segment lost 0 bases and the J segment 5 bases; nucleotides outside the gene matches: 3. The germline gives CDR1 SGHRS, CDR2 YFSETQ. The CDR3 nucleotides are TGCGCCAGCAGCTTGGGACTAGCGGGAGGGGTAACCGGGGAGCTGTTTTTT. As protein: CASSLGLAGGVTGELFF.

V is TRBV4-3 and J is TRBJ2-7; D possibly corresponds to TRBD1 (5 bases). V was shortened by 5 bases and J by 3 bases, with 17 bases between the two germline ends. Germline V gene data show CDR1 as LGHNA and CDR2 as YSLEER. This CDR3 comprises 15 residues. Written as DNA, the CDR3 is TGCGCCAGCAGCTTCCGCCAAAGGCAGGGCTACGAGCAGTACTTC. This encodes CASSFRQRQGYEQYF.

This chain links TRBV11-3 with TRBJ2-7; D is ambiguous. The CDR3 has 14 residues. Germline CDR1 and CDR2: SGHNT and YENEEA. The V end was cut by 3 bases, the J end by 0 bases, with 9 bases between. The CDR3 nucleotides are TGTGCCAGCAGCTTGGGCAACATCTCCTACGAGCAGTACTTC. Translated: CASSLGNISYEQYF.

A note on this clone: The same CDR3 is also encoded by other DNA sequences in this sample. The rearrangement links TRBV5-4 to TRBJ2-7; TRBD2 agrees at 10 bases. Trimming took 2 bases from V and 2 from J; bases not matched to a gene: 4. CDR1 and CDR2 from the germline V gene are SGHNT and YYREEE (reference sequence). The CDR3 is 15 residues long. CDR3 DNA: TGTGCCAGCAGCTTAGAGCGGGAGGGCCCCTACGAGCAGTACTTC. Translation gives CASSLEREGPYEQYF.

The gene calls are TRBV29-1 and TRBJ2-1, with 9 bases fitting TRBD1. Trimming removed 7 bases from V and 3 bases from J; junction bases left unmatched: 7. The CDR3 is 14 amino acids. The germline V gene encodes CDR1 SQVTM and CDR2 ANQGSEA. CDR3 nucleotide sequence: TGCAGCGCCCCCGGGGACAGGGACTACAATGAGCAGTTCTTC. This sequence encodes CSAPGDRDYNEQFF.